The rows below give T cell receptor beta chains drawn from one sample of a study of graft-versus-host responses after intestinal transplantation. Only in-frame clones appear in the TCRdb table, and some are missing; sequencing was by immunoSEQ multiplex PCR. The profile shows 65,000 to 90,000 clones, around 93% of them singletons. These TCRs' antigens remain unknown. Here the sequenced sample was unstimulated CD8+ T cells sorted from spleen or lymph node cells, taken before transplant. The receptors shown here come from a human donor who was the organ donor for an intestinal transplant. The CDR3 runs from the conserved cysteine through the conserved F or W. A D gene is named only where the DNA matches it firmly. The size field is filled for only some rows; it gives once, few, many or a size class.

DNA,CDR3,D,size,V,J
TGTGCCAGCAGCCTTAGCGGGGGGCTCGATGGGGAGCTGTTTTTT,CASSLSGGLDGELFF,TRBD2,once,TRBV7-6,TRBJ2-2
TGTGCCAGCAGCGAATTGGGGGGGTTCTACGAGCAGTACTTC,CASSELGGFYEQYF,TRBD2,NA,TRBV7-6,TRBJ2-7
TGCGCCAGCAGCCAAGACCGGGACAGGGAACGTACGCAGTATTTT,CASSQDRDRERTQYF,TRBD1,NA,TRBV4-1,TRBJ2-3
TGTGCCAGCAGTACTACGGGACAGCGCACAGATACGCAGTATTTT,CASSTTGQRTDTQYF,TRBD1,NA,TRBV11-2,TRBJ2-3
TGTGCCAGCAGCTTAGACCAACCGTATACAGGATCCTTTAACTATGGCTACACCTTC,CASSLDQPYTGSFNYGYTF,NA,NA,TRBV7-2,TRBJ1-2
TGTGCCAGCAGCCCCTGGACTAGCGGGAGGGCCTACTTTGAGCAGTTCTTC,CASSPWTSGRAYFEQFF,TRBD2,NA,TRBV5-6,TRBJ2-1
TGCGCCAGCAGCACCTACTCCGGGACTGGCCCAGGATACCTAAGCTCCTACGAGCAGTACTTC,CASSTYSGTGPGYLSSYEQYF,NA,NA,TRBV5-1,TRBJ2-7
TGTGCCAGCAGCCCGACTAGCGGAAGCACAGATACGCAGTATTTT,CASSPTSGSTDTQYF,TRBD2,NA,TRBV7-9,TRBJ2-3
TGCAGTGCTAGTAGTGGGAGTGAAGCTTTCTTT,CSASSGSEAFF,NA,NA,TRBV20-1,TRBJ1-1
TGTGCCAGCAGCCAAAGGGGCAGGTCCTACGAGCAGTACTTC,CASSQRGRSYEQYF,NA,NA,TRBV6-1,TRBJ2-7
TGTGCCAGCAGCTTGGGGTCTAGGATTGAGCAGTTCTTC,CASSLGSRIEQFF,NA,NA,TRBV5-4,TRBJ2-1
TGTGCCAGCAGCAGTCTTTTAGGTGGCAATCAGCCCCAGCATTTT,CASSSLLGGNQPQHF,NA,NA,TRBV6-5,TRBJ1-5
TGTGCCACCAGCAGAGATGTTAGCTCCTACAATGAGCAGTTCTTC,CATSRDVSSYNEQFF,NA,NA,TRBV15,TRBJ2-1
TGTGCCAGCAGTTTGGGGGCTCCAGCTAACTATGGCTACACCTTC,CASSLGAPANYGYTF,NA,NA,TRBV27,TRBJ1-2
TGTGCCAGCAGTTACGTCACAGGGGACACTGAAGCTTTCTTT,CASSYVTGDTEAFF,TRBD1,NA,TRBV6-5,TRBJ1-1
TGTGCCAGCAGTTTAATCGGGGGGCCTAATGAAAAACTGTTTTTT,CASSLIGGPNEKLFF,NA,NA,TRBV27,TRBJ1-4
TGTGCCAGCAGCTTGCAGGGAATAGGCGAGCAGTACTTC,CASSLQGIGEQYF,NA,NA,TRBV5-6,TRBJ2-7
TGTGCCACTACACACGAGCTAGCCAAAAACATTCAGTACTTC,CATTHELAKNIQYF,NA,once,TRBV10-3,TRBJ2-4
TGTGCCAGCAGACAGGGGGGGCACAATGAGCAGTTCTTC,CASRQGGHNEQFF,NA,NA,TRBV7-2,TRBJ2-1
TGTGCCAGCAGCCCGGCGCCCTCTGGAAACACCATATATTTT,CASSPAPSGNTIYF,NA,NA,TRBV5-4,TRBJ1-3
TGTGCCAGCAGACACAGGGAGGACACTGGAGCTTTCTTT,CASRHREDTGAFF,NA,NA,TRBV7-9,TRBJ1-1
TGCGCCAGCAGCTTGGGCACTAGCTCCTACAATGAGCAGTTCTTC,CASSLGTSSYNEQFF,NA,NA,TRBV5-1,TRBJ2-1